This TCR beta chain comes out of a study of blood T cell repertoires in COVID-19 (dated by TCRdb to 2018 to 2020). Concerning the study at large: Samples covering the acute and convalescent phases of COVID-19 were provided by collaborators in the United States, Italy and Spain. Deeply sampled blood TCRbeta repertoires from subjects exposed to, actively infected with, or recovered from COVID-19 were included in the dataset. The repertoires were made available in a free public database intended to serve as a resource for research on the immune response to SARS-CoV-2. Samples came from the ongoing ImmuneRACE study (first 160 participants) plus 1,254 subjects from 6 global collaborators. The prospective study material was composed of cDNA or gDNA derived from T cells, B-cell-depleted T cells, or PBMCs. HLA class I and class II types, where available, came from metadata supplied by the sample provider rather than from assay-based typing. Sample metadata almost always included a de-identified subject ID, COVID-19 status, age in years and sex.

Worth noting for this clone: Its recognized antigen is unknown. No per-base quality is available; no much larger clone lies one base away.

Broader findings and caveats from the paper: How much clinical and demographic metadata was included differed by source and by participant, and the metadata was provided uncurated.

The junction shows trimming of 5 bases on V and 0 bases on J, plus 17 bases between the germline ends. The germline V gene specifies MDHEN as CDR1 and SYDVKM as CDR2. From the cysteine up to the phenylalanine, the CDR3 has a length of 16 residues. This entry keeps only the CDR3 DNA: 48 bases, framed from base 1. TCRbeta CDR3 regions were amplified from genomic DNA using the immunoSEQ Assay, a bias-controlled multiplex PCR. The authors processed their data as follows. The number of nucleated cells in each sample was estimated from the amplification of reference gene primers within the assay. To quantify the absolute abundance of each unique TCRbeta CDR3 rearrangement, sequence reads were collapsed and filtered. For each sample, productive Simpson clonality was calculated by taking the square root of Simpson's diversity index across productive rearrangements. The table was pulled from immuneACCESS by TCRdb, which kept in-frame rearrangements only. Such tables lose some clones; where checked, under half of the loss comes from unresolved V genes, and the rest has no known cause. D and trimming come from the DNA, and the V and J calls and clone size come from that table. The sample has approximately 250,000 clones on record, more than 85% of them singletons. The leading ten clones occupy less than 3.5% of the sample.

In the prospective study, participants were roughly 18 to 100 years old, resided in under 30 geographic areas of the United States, and were enrolled through a virtual design. In the prospective study, participants were assigned to cohorts based on the clinical history participants reported in a screening survey and a study questionnaire. Exposed participants had been in contact, within 2 weeks of entering the study, with a person who had a PCR-confirmed or clinician-diagnosed case of COVID-19. Mobile phlebotomists in the prospective study collected whole blood, serum and a nasopharyngeal or oropharyngeal swab from every participant. Participants in the prospective study had the option to provide additional blood draws and questionnaires over a roughly 2-month period. Before DNA extraction, prospective study blood samples were shipped either frozen or at room temperature.

The material sequenced was PBMCs or T cells enriched from blood (not recorded which). The V gene is TRBV28 and the J gene is TRBJ2-7; the best D guess is TRBD1, with 5 bases matching. This receptor was obtained from a man in his forties or fifties who had been exposed to COVID-19. At the DNA level, the sequence is TGTGCCAGCAGTCCAACCTACCGGACATTCTCCTACGAGCAGTACTTC. This yields the protein CASSPTYRTFSYEQYF.